Listed below are T cell receptor beta chains from one sample, sequenced in a study of PD-L1 blockade in urothelial cancer. Profiling relied on immunoSEQ multiplex PCR, and the TCRdb table lists in-frame clones only, not all of them. In the table there are around 130,000 clones, 65% to 85% of which are singletons. Specimen: PBMCs, collected around atezolizumab (anti-PD-L1) treatment. Receptors were obtained from a man between 50 and 59 years old with urothelial cancer. CDR3s leave out the opening cysteine and the closing phenylalanine or tryptophan. Clone size is stated in some rows and not others, as once, few, many or a class when expanded.

abundance: few; j_gene: TRBJ1-1; v_gene: TRBV6-5; CDR3aa: ASSSTNTEAF
abundance: NA; j_gene: TRBJ1-1; v_gene: TRBV10-1; CDR3aa: ASKLGANTEAF
abundance: NA; j_gene: TRBJ2-7; v_gene: TRBV5-1; CDR3aa: ASSLGVAAGSREQY
abundance: NA; j_gene: TRBJ2-6; v_gene: TRBV5-4; CDR3aa: ASSPGGGGANVLT
abundance: once; j_gene: TRBJ1-2; v_gene: TRBV18; CDR3aa: ASSPAGTGNYGYT
abundance: NA; j_gene: TRBJ2-3; v_gene: TRBV9; CDR3aa: ASSVGMSGGGDTQY
abundance: NA; j_gene: TRBJ2-1; v_gene: TRBV27; CDR3aa: ASALSNEQF
abundance: NA; j_gene: TRBJ2-1; v_gene: TRBV14; CDR3aa: ASSQQRGAYNEQF
abundance: NA; j_gene: TRBJ1-3; v_gene: TRBV19; CDR3aa: ASGVSGNTIY
abundance: NA; j_gene: TRBJ1-6; v_gene: TRBV9; CDR3aa: ASSVGQYGYSPLH
abundance: once; j_gene: TRBJ2-5; v_gene: TRBV5-1; CDR3aa: ASSLALYQETQY
abundance: NA; j_gene: TRBJ1-4; v_gene: TRBV2; CDR3aa: ASSIQGQASEKLF
abundance: NA; j_gene: TRBJ2-1; v_gene: TRBV13; CDR3aa: ASSSRWSFDEQF
abundance: NA; j_gene: TRBJ2-1; v_gene: TRBV30; CDR3aa: AWSSTIPTGEQF
abundance: NA; j_gene: TRBJ2-3; v_gene: TRBV28; CDR3aa: ASSDWRTTDTQY
abundance: NA; j_gene: TRBJ2-3; v_gene: TRBV9; CDR3aa: ASSKGLAGLQGGTDTQY
abundance: NA; j_gene: TRBJ2-5; v_gene: TRBV7-8; CDR3aa: ASSSLTVGQETQY
abundance: NA; j_gene: TRBJ2-3; v_gene: TRBV15; CDR3aa: ATSSPLSGNTDTQY
abundance: NA; j_gene: TRBJ1-1; v_gene: TRBV4-1; CDR3aa: ASSQDWRGDTEAF
abundance: NA; j_gene: TRBJ2-1; v_gene: TRBV5-6; CDR3aa: ASSRRGIRNNEQF
abundance: NA; j_gene: TRBJ2-6; v_gene: TRBV14; CDR3aa: ASSQGSYSGANVLT
abundance: NA; j_gene: TRBJ2-1; v_gene: TRBV4-1; CDR3aa: ASSLLAGGGNEQF
abundance: NA; j_gene: TRBJ2-3; v_gene: TRBV19; CDR3aa: ATLPGGSTDTQY
abundance: NA; j_gene: TRBJ1-5; v_gene: TRBV27; CDR3aa: ASSLAGGSNQPQH
abundance: NA; j_gene: TRBJ1-2; v_gene: TRBV7-9; CDR3aa: ASSLRQGGGYT
abundance: NA; j_gene: TRBJ1-2; v_gene: TRBV27; CDR3aa: ASSFTGNYGYT
abundance: NA; j_gene: TRBJ2-6; v_gene: TRBV7-9; CDR3aa: ASFPSGANVLT
abundance: few; j_gene: TRBJ2-3; v_gene: TRBV28; CDR3aa: ASMGQPTDTQY
abundance: NA; j_gene: TRBJ2-7; v_gene: TRBV29-1; CDR3aa: SAARGREQY
abundance: NA; j_gene: TRBJ1-1; v_gene: TRBV7-6; CDR3aa: ASSLTEGDTEAF
abundance: once; j_gene: TRBJ2-7; v_gene: TRBV5-1; CDR3aa: ASSPDGGTAIYEQY
abundance: NA; j_gene: TRBJ2-1; v_gene: TRBV7-9; CDR3aa: ASSSTGRAPTEQF
abundance: NA; j_gene: TRBJ1-6; v_gene: TRBV2; CDR3aa: ASSETGRNSPLH
abundance: once; j_gene: TRBJ2-7; v_gene: TRBV19; CDR3aa: ASSIEASGNYEQY
abundance: NA; j_gene: TRBJ2-7; v_gene: TRBV18; CDR3aa: ASSPGQGLHEQY
abundance: NA; j_gene: TRBJ2-3; v_gene: TRBV27; CDR3aa: ASTSKGGLAQY
abundance: once; j_gene: TRBJ2-1; v_gene: TRBV19; CDR3aa: ASSIGAGLAGVNEQF
abundance: few; j_gene: TRBJ1-2; v_gene: TRBV5-8; CDR3aa: ASSPPGTAYGYT
abundance: once; j_gene: TRBJ2-1; v_gene: TRBV29-1; CDR3aa: SVVRDSGNEQF
abundance: NA; j_gene: TRBJ2-2; v_gene: TRBV5-1; CDR3aa: ASSLITSWSGELF
abundance: NA; j_gene: TRBJ2-6; v_gene: TRBV9; CDR3aa: ASSVGGGEVGSGANVLT
abundance: few; j_gene: TRBJ1-5; v_gene: TRBV28; CDR3aa: ASRRSNQPQH
abundance: NA; j_gene: TRBJ2-1; v_gene: TRBV4-1; CDR3aa: ASSQLDDEQF
abundance: NA; j_gene: TRBJ2-7; v_gene: TRBV10-3; CDR3aa: AISGLAGGPGEQY
abundance: NA; j_gene: TRBJ2-2; v_gene: TRBV14; CDR3aa: ASSQVLLNTGELF
abundance: NA; j_gene: TRBJ1-2; v_gene: TRBV6-1; CDR3aa: ASRTLRGANYGYT